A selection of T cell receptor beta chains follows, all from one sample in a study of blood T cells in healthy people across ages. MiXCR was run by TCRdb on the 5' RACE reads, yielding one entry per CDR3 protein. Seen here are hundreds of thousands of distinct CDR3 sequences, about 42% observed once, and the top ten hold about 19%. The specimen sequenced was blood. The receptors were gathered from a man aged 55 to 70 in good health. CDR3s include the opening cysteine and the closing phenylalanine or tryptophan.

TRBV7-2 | CASSLDFRNYEQYF
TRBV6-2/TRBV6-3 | CASSPQRKGHQETQYF
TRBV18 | CASSLLTGPDTQYF
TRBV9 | CASSVTSGGNNEQFF
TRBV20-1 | CSASFLTDTQYF
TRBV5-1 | CASSLGDVLSDYTF
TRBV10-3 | CVISFSGGATDNEQFF
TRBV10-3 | CAIREPGQGYEQYF
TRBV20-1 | CSAESIPGQTTNYGYTF
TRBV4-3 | CASSQVGGHGNTIYF
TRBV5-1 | CASSAGTRHSTGYQETQYF
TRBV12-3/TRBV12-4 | CASSFGGYNEQFF
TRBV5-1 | CASSRRGQGANEQFF
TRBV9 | CASSVDHSSYEQYF
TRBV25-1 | CASSEPLYSYGYTF
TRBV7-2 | CASSQGGGLTYEQYF
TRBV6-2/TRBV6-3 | CASSYPPGQLVYEQYF
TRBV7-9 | CASSLSPDGRYGYTF
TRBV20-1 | CSARGAIAGGSETQYF
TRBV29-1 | CSAGTGYNEQFF
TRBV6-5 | CASSYSGTVHMNTEALF
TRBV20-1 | CSARWGGAGTETQYF
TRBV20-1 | CSASLQGVAYGYTF
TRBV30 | CAGDRRGTEAFF
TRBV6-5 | CASSLRGAPNEQYF
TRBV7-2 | CASSPQGVGGNWEPFF
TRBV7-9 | CASSLALSGTASTDTQYF
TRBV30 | CAWNSYGVSTDTQYF